This record looks at one T cell receptor beta chain sequence and its context. The antigen remains undetermined. The data are from a study of T-cell memory formation after mild COVID-19. The 5'RACE method, run with constant-segment primers, produced TCR alpha and TCR beta cDNA libraries (carrying sample barcodes and UMIs). From the 5' RACE reads, TCRdb called clonotypes with MiXCR, one entry per CDR3 protein. The sample yields 250,000 to 300,000 distinct CDR3 sequences, around 16% seen once. V lost 4 bases, J lost 14 bases, and 17 bases lay in between. The germline V gene encodes CDR1 LGHNA and CDR2 YNFKEQ. The CDR3 length is 13 residues. Study observations and caveats: CD4+ bias marked clones expanding day 15 to 37, unlike balanced contracting clones. Those CD4+ clones that contracted were mainly in CM and EM (CD8+ ones in EMRA).

The clonotype was recovered from a man aged 18 to 35 who had mild COVID-19 (a few samples of this study predate the infection). Cell type and time point are not known. Sequencing input: PBMCs or a T cell subset sorted from them (not recorded which). This chain uses TRBV4-2 with TRBJ1-4, with a possible D match to TRBD1 (5 bases). Here the CDR3 reads CASSPGRTMALFF. The CDR3 coding sequence is TGTGCCAGCAGCCCGGGACGGACCATGGCTCTGTTTTTT.